Shown below are 11 T cell receptor beta chains from a single sample sequenced in a study of T cells in Graves' hyperthyroidism and ophthalmopathy. From RNA transcripts, TCR beta CDR3 regions were amplified. Researchers ran a first-round RT-PCR on the TCR CDR3 using the HTBI primer set. One entry per CDR3 protein results from TCRdb running MiXCR on the multiplex PCR reads. Altogether 200,000 to 250,000 distinct CDR3 sequences are present, roughly 18% being singletons, with the ten largest covering roughly 50%. Material: blood. These receptors originate from a man in his forties or fifties with Graves' hyperthyroidism.

The V call is TRBV5-1, the J call TRBJ2-2; TRBD1 is a possible D gene (5 bases). Germline lookup yields CDR1 SGHRS and CDR2 YFSETQ. Trimming removed 0 bases at V and 3 bases at J, with 6 bases between. The CDR3 length is 14 residues. The CDR3 nucleotides read TGCGCCAGCAGCTTGGGGACATACACCGGGGAGCTGTTTTTT. This sequence encodes CASSLGTYTGELFF. Full variable domain (remainder filled in from reference TRBV5-1 and TRBJ2-2): KAGVTQTPRYLIKTRGQQVTLSCSPISGHRSVSWYQQTPGQGLQFLFEYFSETQRNKGNFPGRFSGRQFSNSRSEMNVSTLELGDSALYLCASSLGTYTGELFFGEGSRLTVL.

This clonotype was recorded once. This chain uses TRBV6-2 or TRBV6-3 with TRBJ1-6; no reliable D call. Germline CDR1 reads MNHEY; CDR2 reads SVGEGT. The CDR3 spans 12 residues. V lost 9 bases and J lost 9, with 12 bases in between. The CDR3 coding sequence is TGTGCCAGTCGGGCCCGGTCTTCACCCCTCCACTTT. Translation gives CASRARSSPLHF.

This clonotype was detected ten times or more. The V and J genes are TRBV20-1 and TRBJ2-3; 7 bases are shared with TRBD2. Germline V gene sequence: CDR1 DFQATT, CDR2 SNEGSKA (reference sequence). The CDR3 runs 17 residues. Trimming cost V 3 bases and J 2 bases; bases outside gene matches: 14. CDR3 DNA: TGCAGTGCTAGTGGGAGGGAAGAGAGCTTTTTCACAGATACGCAGTATTTT. It codes for CSASGREESFFTDTQYF.

This clonotype was detected ten times or more. The rearrangement uses TRBV7-2 and TRBJ2-5; D gene unclear. The CDR3 extends over 15 amino acids. V gave up 5 bases and J gave up 0 bases, with 13 bases separating them. The germline V gene encodes CDR1 SGHTA and CDR2 FQGNSA. DNA for the CDR3: TGTGCCAGCAGCCGCTTAAATTGGTACCAAGAGACCCAGTACTTC. Translation gives CASSRLNWYQETQYF.

Ten or more counts support this clonotype. This chain joins TRBV12-3 or TRBV12-4 and TRBJ2-7, with TRBD2 matching over 7 bases. Trimming took 3 bases from V and 7 from J; bases not matched to a gene: 18. CDR3 size: 17 residues. The CDR3 region is CASSFFLSGEGPLEQYF. CDR3 coding DNA: TGTGCCAGCAGTTTTTTTTTATCGGGGGAGGGCCCTCTGGAGCAGTACTTC.

The sample holds a few counts of this clonotype. The genes are TRBV24-1 and TRBJ2-1; TRBD1 aligns across 12 bases. Germline values: CDR1 KGHDR, CDR2 SFDVKD. V lost 2 bases and J lost 4; bases outside the gene matches: 8. CDR3 length equals 18 residues. The CDR3 bases are TGTGCCACCAGTGATTCCCCGGGACAGGGGGCGAGGTACAATGAGCAGTTCTTC. Its protein product is CATSDSPGQGARYNEQFF.

This clonotype was observed at least ten times. The rearrangement joins TRBV7-9 to TRBJ2-4, with D possibly being TRBD1 or TRBD2 (5 bases each). CDR1 and CDR2 from the germline V gene are SEHNR and FQNEAQ (reference sequence). This CDR3 has 14 residues. Trimming took off 3 bases at V and 2 bases at J, with 8 bases between the two ends. The CDR3 sequence: CASSLGETKNIQYF. The CDR3 coding sequence is TGTGCCAGCAGCTTGGGGGAAACCAAAAACATTCAGTACTTC.

This clonotype was seen ten or more times. The chain uses TRBV2 and TRBJ1-5; TRBD1 is a possible D gene (6 bases). The CDR3 sequence is 14 residues long. CDR1 and CDR2 from the germline V gene are SNHLY and FYNNEI. V lost 6 bases and J lost 1, with 10 bases in between. CDR3 in DNA: TGTGCCAGCAGCCGGACAGTAAGCAATCAGCCCCAGCATTTT. Translating gives CASSRTVSNQPQHF. The full variable domain, in which reference TRBV2 and TRBJ1-5 provide the parts outside the CDR3, is EPEVTQTPSHQVTQMGQEVILRCVPISNHLYFYWYRQILGQKVEFLVSFYNNEISEKSEIFDDQFSVERPDGSNFTLKIRSTKLEDSAMYFCASSRTVSNQPQHFGDGTRLSIL.

At least ten counts were recorded for this clonotype. The J gene is TRBJ2-7, the V gene TRBV28; 8 bases are a match to TRBD2. CDR3 size: 15 residues. The V segment lost 7 bases and the J segment 3 bases; nucleotides outside the gene matches: 11. Looked up from germline, CDR1 is MDHEN and CDR2 is SYDVKM. The CDR3 is CASNSGEGWGYEQYF. The CDR3 DNA follows: TGTGCCAGCAATAGCGGGGAGGGATGGGGCTACGAGCAGTACTTC. The full variable domain, its missing parts supplied by reference TRBV28 and TRBJ2-7, is DVKVTQSSRYLVKRTGEKVFLECVQDMDHENMFWYRQDPGLGLRLIYFSYDVKMKEKGDIPEGYSVSREKKERFSLILESASTNQTSMYLCASNSGEGWGYEQYFGPGTRLTVT.

This clonotype was observed at least ten times. The chain recombines TRBV7-3 with TRBJ2-1; 8 nucleotides agree with TRBD2. After removal of 3 bases from V and 7 bases from J, the junction contained 20 bases not matched to a gene. The V gene's germline CDR1 is SGHTA and CDR2 FQGTGA. CDR3 size: 19 residues. The CDR3 DNA sequence: TGTGCCAGCAGCTTCTCCGGGACTAGTGTGAGTGGAAGTTTAAATGAGCAGTTCTTC. It codes for CASSFSGTSVSGSLNEQFF.

There are a few counts of this clonotype. This chain connects TRBV13 to TRBJ2-1; 11 bases fit TRBD2. CDR1 and CDR2 from the germline V gene are PRHDT and FYEKMQ (reference sequence). The J segment lost 8 bases and the V segment lost 6 bases, leaving 15 bases of the junction unmatched. The CDR3 runs 17 residues. The chain's CDR3 is CASRPAGTSGPWDEQFF. The CDR3 DNA reads TGTGCCAGCAGACCTGCCGGGACTAGCGGACCTTGGGATGAGCAGTTCTTC.